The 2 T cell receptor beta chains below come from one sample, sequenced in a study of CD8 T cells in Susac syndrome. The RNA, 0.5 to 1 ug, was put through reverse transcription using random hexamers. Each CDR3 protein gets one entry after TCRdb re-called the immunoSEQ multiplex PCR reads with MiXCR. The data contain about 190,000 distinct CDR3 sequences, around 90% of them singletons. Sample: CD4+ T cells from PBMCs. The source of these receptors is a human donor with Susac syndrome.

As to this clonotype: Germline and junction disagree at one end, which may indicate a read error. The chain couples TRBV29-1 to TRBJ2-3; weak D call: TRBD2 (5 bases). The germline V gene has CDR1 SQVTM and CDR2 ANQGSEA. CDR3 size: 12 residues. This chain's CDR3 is CSAEVPGEGQYF. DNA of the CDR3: TGCAGCGCTGAAGTCCCCGGTGAGGGGCAGTATTTT.

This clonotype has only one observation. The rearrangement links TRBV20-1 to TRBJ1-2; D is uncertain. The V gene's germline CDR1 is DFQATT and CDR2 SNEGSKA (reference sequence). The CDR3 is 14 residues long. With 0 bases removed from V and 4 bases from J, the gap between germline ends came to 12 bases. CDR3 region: CSARESVAFYGYTF. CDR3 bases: TGCAGTGCTAGAGAATCGGTGGCCTTCTATGGCTACACCTTC.